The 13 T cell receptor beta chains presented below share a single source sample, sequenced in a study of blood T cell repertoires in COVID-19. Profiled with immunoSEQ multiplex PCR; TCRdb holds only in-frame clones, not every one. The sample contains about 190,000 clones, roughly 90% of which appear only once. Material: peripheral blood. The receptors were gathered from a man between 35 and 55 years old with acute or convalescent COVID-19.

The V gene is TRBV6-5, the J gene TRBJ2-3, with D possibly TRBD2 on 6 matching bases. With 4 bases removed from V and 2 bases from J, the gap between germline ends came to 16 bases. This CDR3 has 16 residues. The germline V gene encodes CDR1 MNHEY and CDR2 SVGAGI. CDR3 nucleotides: TGTGCCAGCAGTTCCCTACGGGGGACCTCCACAGATACGCAGTATTTT. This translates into CASSSLRGTSTDTQYF.

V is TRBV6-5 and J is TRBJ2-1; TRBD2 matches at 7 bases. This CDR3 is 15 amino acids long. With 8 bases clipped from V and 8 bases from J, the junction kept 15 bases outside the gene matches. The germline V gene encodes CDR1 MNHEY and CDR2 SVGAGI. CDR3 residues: CASVGGGGTLYEQFF. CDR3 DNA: TGTGCCAGCGTTGGTGGGGGGGGAACCTTATATGAGCAGTTCTTC.

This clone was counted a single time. CDR3 bases: TGTGCCAGCTCACCGCTCCCTCGGAAAGCGAGGGAGCAGTACTTC. Amino acid sequence: CASSPLPRKAREQYF. The rearrangement uses TRBV18 and TRBJ2-7; no clear D. Germline CDR1 KGHSH, CDR2 LQKENI. With 3 bases removed from V and 7 bases from J, the gap between germline ends came to 19 bases. The CDR3 extends over 15 amino acids.

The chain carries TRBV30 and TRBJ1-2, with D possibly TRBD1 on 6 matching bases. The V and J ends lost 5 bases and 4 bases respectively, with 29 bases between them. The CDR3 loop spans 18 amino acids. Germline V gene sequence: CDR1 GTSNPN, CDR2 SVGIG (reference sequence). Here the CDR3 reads CAWGSWGGERLQGYGYTF. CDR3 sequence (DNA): TGTGCCTGGGGCTCCTGGGGGGGCGAGAGACTGCAAGGCTATGGCTACACCTTC.

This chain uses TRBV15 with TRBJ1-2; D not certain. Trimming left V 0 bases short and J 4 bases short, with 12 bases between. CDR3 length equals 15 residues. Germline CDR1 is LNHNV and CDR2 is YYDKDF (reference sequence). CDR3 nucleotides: TGTGCCACCAGCAGAGAACAGCAGCACTCCTATGGCTACACCTTC. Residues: CATSREQQHSYGYTF.

The CDR3: CASSPTSGGEETQYF. The CDR3, as DNA: TGTGCCAGCAGCCCGACTAGCGGGGGGGAAGAGACCCAGTACTTC. The chain couples TRBV5-4 to TRBJ2-5, with 14 nucleotides matching TRBD2. Germline V CDR1 and CDR2: SGHNT, YYREEE (reference sequence). This CDR3 is built from 15 residues. J was trimmed by 3 bases and V by 4 bases; bases with no gene match: 2.

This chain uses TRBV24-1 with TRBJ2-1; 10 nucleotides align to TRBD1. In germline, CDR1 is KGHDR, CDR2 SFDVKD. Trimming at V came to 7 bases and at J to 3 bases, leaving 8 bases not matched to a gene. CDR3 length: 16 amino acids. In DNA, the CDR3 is TGTGCCACCAGCGACAGGGGGCGAGGGCTCTACAATGAGCAGTTCTTC. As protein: CATSDRGRGLYNEQFF.

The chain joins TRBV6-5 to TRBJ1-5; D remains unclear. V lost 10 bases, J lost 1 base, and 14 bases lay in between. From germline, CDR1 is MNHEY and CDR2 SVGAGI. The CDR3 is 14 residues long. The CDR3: CATRREISNQPQHF. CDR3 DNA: TGTGCCACCAGAAGAGAAATAAGCAATCAGCCCCAGCATTTT.

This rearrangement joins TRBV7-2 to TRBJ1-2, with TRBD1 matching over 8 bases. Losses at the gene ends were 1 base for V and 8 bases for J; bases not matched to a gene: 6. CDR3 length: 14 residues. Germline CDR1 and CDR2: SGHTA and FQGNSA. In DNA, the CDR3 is TGTGCCAGCAGCTTAGACCAGGGGGCGCAGGGCTACACCTTC. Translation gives CASSLDQGAQGYTF.

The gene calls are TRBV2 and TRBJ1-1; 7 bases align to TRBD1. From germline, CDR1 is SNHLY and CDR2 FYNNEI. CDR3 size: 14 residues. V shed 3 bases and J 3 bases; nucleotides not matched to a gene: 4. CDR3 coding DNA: TGTGCCAGCAGTGAGAGGGGGCTGGACACTGAAGCTTTCTTT. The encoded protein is CASSERGLDTEAFF.

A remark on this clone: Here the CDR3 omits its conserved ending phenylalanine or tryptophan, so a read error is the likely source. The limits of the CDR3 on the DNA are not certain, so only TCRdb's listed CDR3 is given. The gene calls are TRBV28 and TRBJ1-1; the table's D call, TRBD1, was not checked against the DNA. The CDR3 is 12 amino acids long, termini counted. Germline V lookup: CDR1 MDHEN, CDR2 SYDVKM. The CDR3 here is CASSGTGGVFKR.

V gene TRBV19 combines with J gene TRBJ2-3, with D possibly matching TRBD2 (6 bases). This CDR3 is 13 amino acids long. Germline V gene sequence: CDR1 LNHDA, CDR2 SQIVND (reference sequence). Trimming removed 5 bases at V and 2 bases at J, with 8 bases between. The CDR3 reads CASSRDFTDTQYF. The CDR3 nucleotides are TGTGCCAGTAGTCGGGACTTCACAGATACGCAGTATTTT.

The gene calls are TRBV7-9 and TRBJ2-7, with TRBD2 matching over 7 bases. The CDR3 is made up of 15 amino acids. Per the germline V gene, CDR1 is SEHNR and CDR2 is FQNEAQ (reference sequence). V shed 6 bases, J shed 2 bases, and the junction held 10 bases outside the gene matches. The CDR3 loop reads CASSHPTSPPYEQYF. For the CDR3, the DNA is TGTGCCAGCAGTCATCCGACTAGCCCACCCTACGAGCAGTACTTC.